The 26 T cell receptor beta chains listed next were all sequenced from one sample in a study of glioma-infiltrating T cells after dendritic cell vaccination. The time point here: after dendritic cell vaccination, including at tumor progression/relapse. Clones were read by immunoSEQ multiplex PCR, and TCRdb kept only the in-frame ones, dropping some. The repertoire consists of approximately 93,000 clones, with less than 85% occurring once and the leading ten covering about 8.5%. This sample comprised blood, obtained after dendritic cell vaccination. The receptors shown here come from a human donor with glioblastoma.

The chain links TRBV10-2 to TRBJ1-2; 9 bases map to TRBD1. Germline assignment: CDR1 WSHSY and CDR2 SAAADI. There are 20 residues in the CDR3. V shed 0 bases, J shed 6 bases, and the junction held 20 bases outside the gene matches. CDR3 loop: CASSESRIGTGLLMGDGYTF. The CDR3, as DNA: TGCGCCAGCAGTGAGTCGAGGATCGGGACAGGGCTCCTAATGGGTGATGGCTACACCTTC.

V and J are TRBV5-1 and TRBJ1-5; TRBD1 matches at 8 bases. The trim removed 0 bases at V and 6 bases at J, leaving 17 bases unmatched. Germline CDR1 is SGHRS and CDR2 is YFSETQ. This CDR3 has 19 amino acids. The DNA for the CDR3 is TGCGCCAGCAGCTTGGGGGCCCCCAGGGGGCGCGGGGAGAGTCAGCCCCAGCATTTT. Encoded protein: CASSLGAPRGRGESQPQHF.

By sample fraction, this clone is medium-sized. This CDR3 is CASTGQGAVNEQFF. The DNA for the CDR3 is TGTGCCAGCACCGGACAGGGGGCGGTAAATGAGCAGTTCTTC. V usage is TRBV28 and J usage is TRBJ2-1, with TRBD1 matching 11 bases. Germline-derived CDR1 and CDR2 are MDHEN and SYDVKM. The CDR3 extends over 14 amino acids. V was clipped by 7 bases and J by 7 bases; unmatched bases: 6.

CDR3 nucleotides: TGTGCCAGCAGCACCCGACTAGCGGGGCAAGAGACCCAGTACTTC. Encoded protein: CASSTRLAGQETQYF. V and J are TRBV5-4 and TRBJ2-5, with TRBD2 matching over 11 bases. This CDR3 comprises 15 residues. Trimming cost V 4 bases and J 2 bases; bases outside gene matches: 4. The germline V gene encodes CDR1 SGHNT and CDR2 YYREEE (reference sequence).

The V gene is TRBV13, the J gene TRBJ2-7; 8 nucleotides agree with TRBD1. Germline CDR1 reads PRHDT; CDR2 reads FYEKMQ (reference sequence). The CDR3 contains 14 residues. V gave up 4 bases and J gave up 5 bases; unmatched junction bases: 7. The CDR3 nucleotides read TGTGCCAGCAGCTCGAGGACAGGGACCCACGAGCAGTACTTC. Its translation is CASSSRTGTHEQYF.

This rearrangement joins TRBV19 to TRBJ2-2, with TRBD2 matching 9 bases. Germline CDR1 is LNHDA and CDR2 is SQIVND (reference sequence). The ends lost 5 bases at V and 0 bases at J; junction bases unmatched: 13. The CDR3 totals 19 residues. The CDR3 sequence is CASSGRLGASGANTGELFF. In DNA form, the CDR3 reads TGTGCCAGTAGTGGACGACTAGGGGCTAGCGGGGCGAACACCGGGGAGCTGTTTTTT.

This clone was seen only once. The chain uses TRBV7-3 and TRBJ2-1; the match to TRBD2 covers 7 bases. This CDR3 comprises 14 residues. The V gene's germline CDR1 is SGHTA and CDR2 FQGTGA. V lost 5 bases and J lost 7; bases outside the gene matches: 8. CDR3 nucleotides: TGTGCCAGCAGCCCCGGGACTATAGGAAATGAGCAGTTCTTC. It is translated as CASSPGTIGNEQFF. The full variable domain, with the rest looked up from reference TRBV7-3 and TRBJ2-1, is GAGVSQTPSNKVTEKGKYVELRCDPISGHTALYWYRQSLGQGPEFLIYFQGTGAADDSGLPNDRFFAVRPEGSVSTLKIQRTERGDSAVYLCASSPGTIGNEQFFGPGTRLTVL.

This chain links TRBV29-1 with TRBJ2-1; D may be TRBD2 (6 bases). Germline values: CDR1 SQVTM, CDR2 ANQGSEA. V lost 8 bases, J lost 4 bases, and 12 bases lay in between. The CDR3 is made up of 12 amino acids. The CDR3 nucleotides are TGCAGCTCGCTGGGACTGTACAATGAGCAGTTCTTC. As protein: CSSLGLYNEQFF.

This clone has just one count. This sequence joins TRBV2 and TRBJ1-2; D call uncertain. Trimming took off 8 bases at V and 4 bases at J, with 20 bases between the two ends. The CDR3 extends over 15 amino acids. Per the germline V gene, CDR1 is SNHLY and CDR2 is FYNNEI. CDR3 nucleotide sequence: TGTGCCAGCCACGAGGGAGCAGTTCTCCTCTATGGCTACACCTTC. Translated: CASHEGAVLLYGYTF.

The chain uses TRBV10-1 and TRBJ1-5; maybe TRBD1 (6 bases). The CDR3 is 22 amino acids. V was clipped by 2 bases and J by 0 bases, with 29 bases between them. Germline V gene data show CDR1 as WNHNN and CDR2 as SYGVQD (reference sequence). The CDR3 DNA follows: TGCGCCAGCAGTGAGCCCGCAATGAATACCCGGGACAAAGTTTATAGCAATCAGCCCCAGCATTTT. Translation: CASSEPAMNTRDKVYSNQPQHF.

V and J are TRBV19 and TRBJ2-3; 11 positions agree with TRBD2. CDR3 length: 15 residues. The germline CDR1 and CDR2 sequences are LNHDA and SQIVND (reference sequence). V dropped 10 bases and J dropped 1; count of bases not matched to a gene: 7. In DNA form, the CDR3 reads TGTGCCACCAAAAGGGGACTAGCGGGCACAGATACGCAGTATTTT. Translating gives CATKRGLAGTDTQYF.

The chain couples TRBV30 to TRBJ2-2, with D possibly TRBD2 on 6 matching bases. The CDR3 length is 15 residues. The V gene lost 5 bases and the J gene lost 6 bases, with 19 bases spanning the gap. CDR1 and CDR2 from the germline V gene are GTSNPN and SVGIG (reference sequence). Here the CDR3 reads CAWGGKGDLAGELFF. CDR3 sequence (DNA): TGTGCCTGGGGGGGGAAAGGAGATCTGGCCGGGGAGCTGTTTTTT.

The chain combines TRBV21-1 with TRBJ1-1; the D call of TRBD1 is as the table states it, not checked on the DNA. TRBV21-1 is labeled a pseudogene. The CDR3 contains 16 residues. CDR3 in amino acids: CASSNYLQGAVTEAFF. CDR3 coding DNA: TGTGCCAGCAGCAATTATCTCCAGGGGGCTGTCACTGAAGCTTTCTTT.

J is TRBJ1-6 and V is TRBV2, with D tentatively TRBD1 (5 bases). V lost 5 bases, J lost 2 bases, and 16 bases lay in between. This CDR3 region has 17 residues. Germline lookup yields CDR1 SNHLY and CDR2 FYNNEI. The DNA for the CDR3 is TGTGCCAGCAGTCTAGTAGGGAAGGGGACCTATAATTCACCCCTCCACTTT. Encoded protein: CASSLVGKGTYNSPLHF.

This chain uses TRBV28 with TRBJ1-2, with D maybe TRBD1 (6 bases). The CDR3 spans 16 residues. Trimming stripped 7 bases from V and 4 bases from J, with 22 bases between. CDR1 and CDR2 from the germline V gene are MDHEN and SYDVKM. CDR3 sequence (DNA): TGTGCCAGCACCGATGGGGGGGGCAGGGGCGGCTATGGCTACACCTTC. Its protein product is CASTDGGGRGGYGYTF.

The chain recombines TRBV28 with TRBJ2-7, with 11 bases that match TRBD2. CDR3 length: 15 residues. Germline trimming cut 5 bases from V and 2 bases from J; bases unmatched to any gene: 5. Germline CDR1 reads MDHEN; CDR2 reads SYDVKM. CDR3 residues: CASSPPGLAAYEQYF. CDR3 nucleotide sequence: TGTGCCAGCAGTCCCCCGGGACTAGCGGCCTACGAGCAGTACTTC.

J is TRBJ1-1 and V is TRBV7-2; 9 bases agree with TRBD1. J lost 1 base, V lost 4 bases, and 4 bases had no gene match. Germline V gene lookup returns CDR1 SGHTA and CDR2 FQGNSA. The CDR3 sequence is 15 residues long. CDR3 nucleotides: TGTGCCAGCAGCTCGGGGACAGGGAAGAACACTGAAGCTTTCTTT. Translated, it gives CASSSGTGKNTEAFF.

This rearrangement joins TRBV7-9 to TRBJ2-7; 9 positions match TRBD1. Looked up from germline, CDR1 is SEHNR and CDR2 is FQNEAQ (reference sequence). J gave up 2 bases and V 1 base, and 6 bases lay outside the gene matches. The CDR3 sequence is 16 residues long. DNA of the CDR3: TGTGCCAGCAGCTTAGATGACAGGGGGTTTACCTACGAGCAGTACTTC. Residues: CASSLDDRGFTYEQYF.

The CDR3 nucleotides read TGTGCCAGCAGCTTAGGGGTCGGGACTAGCCGCTACGAGCAGTACTTC. This gives the protein CASSLGVGTSRYEQYF. The chain has TRBV11-2 and TRBJ2-7, with TRBD2 matching 9 bases. In germline, CDR1 is SGHAT, CDR2 FQNNGV. This CDR3 has 16 amino acids. With 1 base clipped from V and 3 bases from J, the junction kept 7 bases outside the gene matches.

This clone occurred a few times. CDR3 coding DNA: TGTGCCAGTAGCGCCACAGGGACCGGGGAGCTGTTTTTT. Translating gives CASSATGTGELFF. The chain recombines TRBV19 with TRBJ2-2; D may be TRBD1 (6 bases). CDR3 length: 13 amino acids. V lost 6 bases and J 5 bases, leaving 10 bases between the germline ends. The V gene's germline CDR1 is LNHDA and CDR2 SQIVND (reference sequence). The whole variable domain, remainder taken from reference TRBV19 and TRBJ2-2, is DGGITQSPKYLFRKEGQNVTLSCEQNLNHDAMYWYRQDPGQGLRLIYYSQIVNDFQKGDIAEGYSVSREKKESFPLTVTSAQKNPTAFYLCASSATGTGELFFGEGSRLTVL.

The J gene is TRBJ2-1, the V gene TRBV14; 9 bases line up with TRBD1. Trimming took 1 base from V and 8 from J; bases not matched to a gene: 6. The CDR3 has 15 amino acids. CDR1 is SGHDN and CDR2 is FVKESK in the germline V gene. CDR3 bases: TGTGCCAGCAGCCAAGGAGAAACAGGGGGCCATGAGCAGTTCTTC. Its protein is CASSQGETGGHEQFF. The full variable domain, with the rest looked up from reference TRBV14 and TRBJ2-1, is EAGVTQFPSHSVIEKGQTVTLRCDPISGHDNLYWYRRVMGKEIKFLLHFVKESKQDESGMPNNRFLAERTGGTYSTLKVQPAELEDSGVYFCASSQGETGGHEQFFGPGTRLTVL.

V usage is TRBV7-2 and J usage is TRBJ2-3; 15 bases map to TRBD2. J gave up 5 bases and V 5 bases, and 5 bases lay outside the gene matches. This CDR3 is 16 amino acids long. Germline V gene lookup returns CDR1 SGHTA and CDR2 FQGNSA. CDR3 DNA: TGTGCCAGCAGCGCCGGACTAGCGGGGGGGCAAGATACGCAGTATTTT. It specifies CASSAGLAGGQDTQYF.

The J gene is TRBJ2-7, the V gene TRBV6-1, with TRBD2 as a possible D gene (5 bases). Trimming shortened V by 8 bases and J by 3 bases, and 17 bases separated the two germline ends. CDR1 is MNHNS and CDR2 is SASEGT in the germline V gene. This CDR3 contains 14 residues. The DNA of the CDR3 is TGTGCCAGCCGAGAGGCGGGCAGGCACTACGAGCAGTACTTC. Residues: CASREAGRHYEQYF.

CDR3 DNA sequence: TGTGCCAGCAGTGTCCTGGGGGCCAACGTCCTGACTTTC. This sequence encodes CASSVLGANVLTF. The V and J genes are TRBV6-1 and TRBJ2-6; D is uncertain. Germline CDR1 is MNHNS and CDR2 is SASEGT. V was pared by 4 bases and J by 4 bases, with 5 bases between. This CDR3 comprises 13 residues.

This clone was picked up a small number of times. The J gene is TRBJ2-5, the V gene TRBV11-2; 9 bases match TRBD2. The germline gives CDR1 SGHAT, CDR2 FQNNGV. J was trimmed by 3 bases and V by 5 bases; bases with no gene match: 13. CDR3 length: 17 residues. As DNA, the CDR3 is TGTGCCAGCAGCCCCGGGGGGGCGGGAGGGTACAAAGAGACCCAGTACTTC. Its translation is CASSPGGAGGYKETQYF. Filled out from reference TRBV11-2 and TRBJ2-5, the complete variable domain reads EAGVAQSPRYKIIEKRQSVAFWCNPISGHATLYWYQQILGQGPKLLIQFQNNGVVDDSQLPKDRFSAERLKGVDSTLKIQPAKLEDSAVYLCASSPGGAGGYKETQYFGPGTRLLVL.

The V gene is TRBV4-1, the J gene TRBJ2-2; D may be TRBD1 (6 bases). This CDR3 region has 15 residues. Germline CDR1 and CDR2: MGHRA and YSYEKL. V was cut by 1 base and J by 6 bases, with 12 bases left in between. The CDR3 region has the DNA TGCGCCAGCAGCCAAGTACCAGGGGCGCCCGGGGAGCTGTTTTTT. This codes for CASSQVPGAPGELFF.